The following is a T cell receptor beta chain sequence with its context. Its target is unknown. With 60 Vbeta and 13 Jbeta primers, the PCR was carried out. Source study methods: In a later analysis, the count reached some 83 million unique TCR beta chains, with around 10 million shared. Only in-frame clones appear in the TCRdb table, and some are missing; sequencing was by immunoSEQ multiplex PCR. V, J and clone size reflect that table, while D and trimming were determined from the DNA. The table records about 140,000 clones, approximately 80% of them present only once. The sample originates from a study of cytomegalovirus exposure and HLA in healthy donors. Overall study results and limits: The classifier reportedly diagnosed cytomegalovirus status with high specificity and sensitivity. CMV serostatus was the sole immune exposure information available.

The CDR3 consists of 15 residues. Germline V gene sequence: CDR1 SNHLY, CDR2 FYNNEI. V shed 7 bases, J shed 2 bases, and the junction held 6 bases outside the gene matches. This TCR came from a man aged 40-49 years in good health and CMV-seronegative. The V gene is TRBV2, the J gene TRBJ2-3; 10 bases match TRBD2. Sequenced input: PBMCs. In nucleotides, the CDR3 is TGTGCCAGCACCCTAGCGGGGGCGGTCACAGATACGCAGTATTTT. Amino acids: CASTLAGAVTDTQYF.